Each of the 19 T cell receptor beta chains below was sequenced from the same sample in a study of control samples from healthy donors and cancer patients. Data came from immunoSEQ multiplex PCR; TCRdb stores just in-frame clones and leaves some out. This table has under 15,000 clones, 85% to 90% appearing once. Sequencing input: formalin-fixed, paraffin-embedded tissue. The receptor set was obtained from a male donor with melanoma.

The sample holds one count of this clone. Other DNA sequences from this sample encode an identical CDR3 as well. The genes are TRBV4-1 and TRBJ2-4; TRBD1 agrees at 12 bases. Germline trimming cut 0 bases from V and 2 bases from J; bases unmatched to any gene: 5. CDR3 size: 18 residues. Germline V gives CDR1 MGHRA, CDR2 YSYEKL. CDR3 sequence (DNA): TGCGCCAGCAGCCAAGATGGGACAGGGGGCTTTTCCAAAAACATTCAGTACTTC. Translation: CASSQDGTGGFSKNIQYF.

The V gene is TRBV3-1 (or the pseudogene TRBV3-2), the J gene TRBJ2-5; 9 bases agree with TRBD2. Losses at the gene ends were 1 base for V and 1 base for J; bases not matched to a gene: 1. The CDR3 loop spans 15 amino acids. CDR1 is LGHDT and CDR2 is YNNKEL in the germline V gene (reference sequence). DNA of the CDR3: TGTGCCAGCAGCCAAGGACTAGCGGTCCAAGAGACCCAGTACTTC. Translating it yields CASSQGLAVQETQYF.

This clone turned up a few times. The rearrangement links TRBV19 to TRBJ1-1; D not resolved. Trimming pared 2 bases from V and 3 bases from J, leaving 16 bases between. The CDR3 is 16 amino acids. Germline-derived CDR1 and CDR2 are LNHDA and SQIVND (reference sequence). The CDR3 is CASSILGKVTDTEAFF. The CDR3 DNA reads TGTGCCAGTAGTATACTAGGAAAGGTTACGGACACTGAAGCTTTCTTT.

The rearrangement joins TRBV6-4 to TRBJ1-6; D is undetermined. Germline V gives CDR1 MRHNA, CDR2 SNTAGT. This CDR3 is built from 14 residues. The V end lost 3 bases, the J end lost 9 bases, and 12 bases lay between the germline ends. The CDR3 loop is CASSEDPGSSPLHF. DNA of the CDR3: TGTGCCAGCAGTGAGGACCCCGGTAGTTCACCCCTCCACTTT.

Of note for this clone: At the DNA level, this CDR3 is encoded by other sequences in the same sample as well. This chain links TRBV11-2 with TRBJ2-5; 10 nucleotides align to TRBD1. The CDR3 spans 17 residues. The J segment lost 0 bases and the V segment lost 5 bases, leaving 9 bases of the junction unmatched. Germline CDR1 is SGHAT and CDR2 is FQNNGV. The CDR3, as DNA: TGTGCCAGCAGCCCGGGACAGGGGTTTATGTACCAAGAGACCCAGTACTTC. This encodes CASSPGQGFMYQETQYF.

A few counts support this clone. The rearrangement uses TRBV3-1 (or the pseudogene TRBV3-2) and TRBJ2-1; 11 bases line up with TRBD2. Germline lookup yields CDR1 LGHDT and CDR2 YNNKEL (reference sequence). This CDR3 spans 17 amino acids. Germline trimming cut 5 bases from V and 7 bases from J; bases unmatched to any gene: 13. CDR3 DNA: TGTGCCAGCAGCTCAACTCCCGGGACTAGCGGAAGAAATGAGCAGTTCTTC. Its translation: CASSSTPGTSGRNEQFF.

The chain recombines TRBV21-1 with TRBJ2-3. TRBV21-1 represents a pseudogene. The CDR3 extends over 13 amino acids. The CDR3 protein is CASSKGGTDTQYF. The CDR3 DNA reads as TGTGCCAGCAGCAAAGGGGGGACAGATACGCAGTATTTT.

The V call is TRBV7-9, the J call TRBJ1-5; no clear D gene. The CDR3 is 12 amino acids. Trimming removed 4 bases from V and 4 bases from J, with 5 bases in between. The V gene's germline CDR1 is SEHNR and CDR2 FQNEAQ (reference sequence). For the CDR3, the DNA is TGTGCCAGCAGCTCCGGGAATCAGCCCCAGCATTTT. Amino acid sequence: CASSSGNQPQHF.

The chain combines TRBV7-9 with TRBJ1-2, with D unclear. The CDR3 extends over 16 amino acids. In germline, CDR1 is SEHNR, CDR2 FQNEAQ (reference sequence). V dropped 2 bases and J dropped 0 bases, with 13 bases sitting between them. The chain's CDR3 is CASSLPTAPSNYGYTF. The CDR3 region has the DNA TGTGCCAGCAGCTTACCCACAGCCCCCTCTAACTATGGCTACACCTTC. The whole variable domain, remainder taken from reference TRBV7-9 and TRBJ1-2, is DTGVSQNPRHKITKRGQNVTFRCDPISEHNRLYWYRQTLGQGPEFLTYFQNEAQLEKSRLLSDRFSAERPKGSFSTLEIQRTEQGDSAMYLCASSLPTAPSNYGYTFGSGTRLTVV.

This sequence joins TRBV7-9 and TRBJ1-2; D gene unclear. Germline CDR1 and CDR2: SEHNR and FQNEAQ (reference sequence). The germline V and J ends were trimmed by 5 bases and 8 bases, with 15 bases remaining between them. The CDR3 covers 13 residues. CDR3 sequence reads: CASSPSSLGGYTF. The CDR3 nucleotides are TGTGCCAGCAGCCCGAGCTCGTTAGGAGGCTACACCTTC.

The chain has TRBV10-3 and TRBJ1-3; D unresolved. Germline V gene sequence: CDR1 ENHRY, CDR2 SYGVKD. This CDR3 has 12 residues. The V end was cut by 0 bases, the J end by 9 bases, with 6 bases between. In DNA, the CDR3 is TGTGCCATCAGTGAGTCGGGGAGCACCATATATTTT. Its translation: CAISESGSTIYF.

The gene calls are TRBV11-2 and TRBJ2-2; D might be TRBD1 (5 bases). Germline CDR1 and CDR2: SGHAT and FQNNGV. With 2 bases removed from V and 0 bases from J, the gap between germline ends came to 10 bases. CDR3 length: 16 amino acids. In nucleotides, the CDR3 is TGTGCCAGCAGCTTACAGACAGCCGCGAACACCGGGGAGCTGTTTTTT. Its translation is CASSLQTAANTGELFF. The whole variable domain, remainder taken from reference TRBV11-2 and TRBJ2-2, is EAGVAQSPRYKIIEKRQSVAFWCNPISGHATLYWYQQILGQGPKLLIQFQNNGVVDDSQLPKDRFSAERLKGVDSTLKIQPAKLEDSAVYLCASSLQTAANTGELFFGEGSRLTVL.

The chain couples TRBV29-1 to TRBJ2-4; perhaps TRBD2 as D (6 bases). V was pared by 2 bases and J by 2 bases, with 10 bases between. Germline V gene sequence: CDR1 SQVTM, CDR2 ANQGSEA. This CDR3 is built from 14 residues. The CDR3 coding sequence is TGCAGCGTTGAATCCGGGACTTCCAAAAACATTCAGTACTTC. The encoded protein is CSVESGTSKNIQYF.

The chain links TRBV19 to TRBJ2-1; D call uncertain. Per germline, CDR1 LNHDA and CDR2 SQIVND (reference sequence). This CDR3 is built from 15 residues. Trimming stripped 3 bases from V and 6 bases from J, with 15 bases between. This CDR3 reads CASSIGVLTINEQFF. For the CDR3, the DNA is TGTGCCAGTAGTATCGGCGTCCTTACGATCAATGAGCAGTTCTTC.

This chain uses TRBV5-4 with TRBJ1-2; 9 positions match TRBD1. This CDR3 is built from 16 residues. V lost 4 bases and J lost 7; bases outside the gene matches: 14. Germline V gives CDR1 SGHNT, CDR2 YYREEE (reference sequence). The CDR3 is CASSQEGTGRLGGYTF. The CDR3, as DNA: TGTGCCAGCAGCCAGGAAGGGACAGGGCGATTGGGTGGCTACACCTTC.

This clone was observed once. The J gene is TRBJ2-1, the V gene TRBV7-9, with 10 bases fitting TRBD1. The CDR3 contains 16 residues. Trimming removed 6 bases from V and 2 bases from J; junction bases left unmatched: 7. The germline gives CDR1 SEHNR, CDR2 FQNEAQ (reference sequence). Here the CDR3 reads CASSSGTGVTYNEQFF. The DNA of the CDR3 is TGTGCCAGCAGTTCCGGGACAGGGGTAACCTACAATGAGCAGTTCTTC.

On this clone itself: Being one base from a much bigger clone, this may be a read error. V and J are TRBV2 and TRBJ2-3, with 8 bases aligning to TRBD2. The CDR3 has 14 residues. Per germline, CDR1 SNHLY and CDR2 FYNNEI. The CDR3 reads CANSEDGREDTQYF. The CDR3 DNA reads TGTGCCAACAGTGAAGACGGGAGGGAGGATACGCAGTATTTT. The variable domain in full, completed from reference TRBV2 and TRBJ2-3, reads EPEVTQTPSHQVTQMGQEVILRCVPISNHLYFYWYRQILGQKVEFLVSFYNNEISEKSEIFDDQFSVERPDGSNFTLKIRSTKLEDSAMYFCANSEDGREDTQYFGPGTRLTVL.

The chain carries TRBV18 and TRBJ1-1, with D uncertain. Germline V CDR1 and CDR2: KGHSH, LQKENI. Trimming took off 2 bases at V and 2 bases at J, with 9 bases between the two ends. CDR3 length equals 14 residues. CDR3: CASSPGEENTEAFF. In nucleotides, the CDR3 is TGTGCCAGCTCACCAGGGGAGGAAAACACTGAAGCTTTCTTT.

V gene TRBV5-4 combines with J gene TRBJ2-1; 10 positions agree with TRBD2. CDR3 length: 16 residues. The V segment lost 1 base and the J segment 3 bases; nucleotides outside the gene matches: 4. CDR1 is SGHNT and CDR2 is YYREEE in the germline V gene (reference sequence). CDR3 loop: CASSLRLAGGYNEQFF. The CDR3 bases are TGTGCCAGCAGCTTGCGACTAGCGGGTGGCTACAATGAGCAGTTCTTC.